One sample yielded the 25 T cell receptor beta chains listed below, sequenced in a study of cytomegalovirus exposure and HLA in healthy donors. The PCR had 60 Vbeta and 13 Jbeta primers. The table came from immunoSEQ multiplex PCR; TCRdb's copy has only in-frame clones and leaves some out. The sample includes some 70,000 clones, around 76% of them seen just once. The sample taken for sequencing was PBMCs. The receptors here all came from a man aged 50 to 59 in good health and CMV-seronegative.

This clone showed up just once. The CDR3 loop is CASSYAGTRGYEQYF. In nucleotides, the CDR3 is TGTGCCAGCAGCTACGCCGGGACTAGAGGCTACGAGCAGTACTTC. V is TRBV5-8 and J is TRBJ2-7; TRBD2 matches 8 bases. The germline V gene encodes CDR1 SGHTS and CDR2 YDEGEE. This CDR3 comprises 15 residues. J was trimmed by 3 bases and V by 3 bases; bases with no gene match: 8.

The table lists this clone with a count of one. The chain is built from TRBV19 and TRBJ1-4; 7 bases fit TRBD1. The V and J ends lost 0 bases and 5 bases, in that order; junction bases with no gene match: 6. This CDR3 region has 16 residues. Per germline, CDR1 LNHDA and CDR2 SQIVND (reference sequence). DNA for the CDR3: TGTGCCAGTAGTATAGACCCCAGGGGGGTGAATGAAAAACTGTTTTTT. This codes for CASSIDPRGVNEKLFF. Together with reference TRBV19 and TRBJ1-4, the CDR3 gives the full variable domain: DGGITQSPKYLFRKEGQNVTLSCEQNLNHDAMYWYRQDPGQGLRLIYYSQIVNDFQKGDIAEGYSVSREKKESFPLTVTSAQKNPTAFYLCASSIDPRGVNEKLFFGSGTQLSVL.

The chain couples TRBV6-1 to TRBJ1-6; D is undetermined. The CDR3 runs to 14 residues. The V end lost 11 bases, the J end lost 0 bases, and 11 bases lay between the germline ends. Germline values: CDR1 MNHNS, CDR2 SASEGT. In nucleotides, the CDR3 is TGTGCCGCGGGCGGTCGCTCCTATAATTCACCCCTCCACTTT. This sequence encodes CAAGGRSYNSPLHF.

This clone was seen just once. This chain connects TRBV27 to TRBJ1-3, with D maybe TRBD1 (6 bases). The CDR3 is 12 residues long. Trimming stripped 6 bases from V and 11 bases from J, with 14 bases between. Germline V CDR1 and CDR2: MNHEY, SMNVEV (reference sequence). CDR3 sequence (DNA): TGTGCCAGCAGACGACTTGGGGGCGCCATATATTTT. It translates to CASRRLGGAIYF.

This clone was seen a single time. This chain uses TRBV27 with TRBJ2-1; 8 bases fit TRBD1. Germline loops: CDR1 MNHEY, CDR2 SMNVEV (reference sequence). The CDR3 runs to 11 residues. The V and J ends lost 7 bases and 12 bases, in that order; junction bases with no gene match: 5. Written as DNA, the CDR3 is TGTGCCAGCACCCAGGGGGCAGCGCAGTTCTTC. Encoded protein: CASTQGAAQFF.

This clone has a handful of counts. The chain links TRBV5-4 to TRBJ1-1; possible D gene TRBD1, 6 bases. Germline values: CDR1 SGHNT, CDR2 YYREEE (reference sequence). Between the trimmed V and J ends, which lost 3 bases and 6 bases, there was a span of 15 bases. The CDR3 runs 14 residues. CDR3 protein: CASSSPGGGSEAFF. DNA of the CDR3: TGTGCCAGCAGCTCCCCGGGGGGGGGCTCTGAAGCTTTCTTT. Full variable domain (outside the CDR3, taken from reference TRBV5-4 and TRBJ1-1): ETGVTQSPTHLIKTRGQQVTLRCSSQSGHNTVSWYQQALGQGPQFIFQYYREEENGRGNFPPRFSGLQFPNYSSELNVNALELDDSALYLCASSSPGGGSEAFFGQGTRLTVV.

J is TRBJ2-5 and V is TRBV7-9, with 7 positions matching TRBD2. The CDR3 is 19 residues long. Germline CDR1 reads SEHNR; CDR2 reads FQNEAQ (reference sequence). V gave up 2 bases and J gave up 4 bases; unmatched junction bases: 19. The CDR3 nucleotides read TGTGCCAGCAGCTTATCGGCGCTAGCGGAGGATTGGGGTGGAGAGACCCAGTACTTC. It specifies CASSLSALAEDWGGETQYF.

This clone was counted a single time. Here the CDR3 reads CASSATGTSNQPQHF. Written as DNA, the CDR3 is TGTGCCAGCAGTGCGACAGGGACTAGCAATCAGCCCCAGCATTTT. This chain uses TRBV6-1 with TRBJ1-5; 7 nucleotides line up with TRBD1. The germline V gene encodes CDR1 MNHNS and CDR2 SASEGT. This CDR3 has 15 amino acids. V shed 4 bases and J 0 bases; nucleotides not matched to a gene: 3.

On this clone: This specimen includes other DNA sequences encoding the same CDR3. This chain connects TRBV6-6 to TRBJ2-7; no reliable D call. V was pared by 6 bases and J by 0 bases, with 6 bases between. The CDR3 covers 12 residues. From germline, CDR1 is MNHNY and CDR2 SVGAGI (reference sequence). CDR3 protein: CASSPSSYEQYF. CDR3 nucleotide sequence: TGTGCCAGCAGCCCGAGCTCCTACGAGCAGTACTTC.

V usage is TRBV30 and J usage is TRBJ2-6, with D possibly matching TRBD2 (5 bases). Trimming removed 5 bases at V and 2 bases at J, with 10 bases between. CDR3 length equals 14 residues. Germline V gene data show CDR1 as GTSNPN and CDR2 as SVGIG (reference sequence). The CDR3 DNA sequence: TGTGCCTGGGAAACGGGGACTGGGGCCAACGTCCTGACTTTC. Protein sequence: CAWETGTGANVLTF. Looking up the rest from reference TRBV30 and TRBJ2-6 gives the full variable domain: SQTIHQWPATLVQPVGSPLSLECTVEGTSNPNLYWYRQAAGRGLQLLFYSVGIGQISSEVPQNLSASRPQDRQFILSSKKLLLSDSGFYLCAWETGTGANVLTFGAGSRLTVL.

This clone was found a few times. The chain joins TRBV7-9 to TRBJ2-3; 12 bases align to TRBD2. V gave up 3 bases and J gave up 2 bases; unmatched junction bases: 9. The CDR3 is 18 amino acids. CDR1 and CDR2 from the germline V gene are SEHNR and FQNEAQ (reference sequence). CDR3 coding DNA: TGTGCCAGCAGCTTCCAAAACGGACTAGCGGGGACCACAGATACGCAGTATTTT. Translated: CASSFQNGLAGTTDTQYF.

The chain combines TRBV11-3 with TRBJ2-1; perhaps TRBD1 as D (6 bases). V lost 5 bases and J lost 4, with 18 bases in between. Germline V gene sequence: CDR1 SGHNT, CDR2 YENEEA. There are 16 residues in the CDR3. The CDR3 reads CASSPSEGERYNEQFF. The DNA for the CDR3 is TGTGCCAGCAGCCCCTCCGAGGGGGAACGGTACAATGAGCAGTTCTTC.

The chain employs TRBV5-4 and TRBJ2-7; 8 positions match TRBD1. CDR1 is SGHNT and CDR2 is YYREEE in the germline V gene (reference sequence). The CDR3 is made up of 16 amino acids. Trimming at V came to 0 bases and at J to 2 bases, leaving 7 bases not matched to a gene. CDR3 sequence reads: CASSLAFGTGAYEQYF. DNA of the CDR3: TGTGCCAGCAGCTTGGCGTTCGGGACAGGTGCCTACGAGCAGTACTTC.

The V call is TRBV10-3, the J call TRBJ2-2; 9 nucleotides agree with TRBD1. Germline V gene data show CDR1 as ENHRY and CDR2 as SYGVKD. The CDR3 is made up of 15 amino acids. Germline trimming cut 8 bases from V and 4 bases from J; bases unmatched to any gene: 8. CDR3 DNA sequence: TGTGCCATCGGAGCGGGACAGGGTTCCACCGGGGAGCTGTTTTTT. Its protein is CAIGAGQGSTGELFF.

The chain's CDR3 is CAWSGGGRRGDTQYF. CDR3 nucleotides: TGTGCCTGGAGCGGGGGAGGGAGACGAGGGGATACGCAGTATTTT. The chain couples TRBV30 to TRBJ2-3; 7 bases are shared with TRBD2. The trim removed 3 bases at V and 6 bases at J, leaving 12 bases unmatched. The CDR3 length is 15 residues. CDR1 and CDR2 from the germline V gene are GTSNPN and SVGIG (reference sequence).

The V and J genes are TRBV18 and TRBJ1-1; D possibly corresponds to TRBD1 (6 bases). The V gene's germline CDR1 is KGHSH and CDR2 LQKENI. V was clipped by 3 bases and J by 3 bases, with 14 bases between them. The CDR3 runs to 15 residues. The CDR3 DNA sequence: TGTGCCAGCTCACCGCTGAAGGGGGGGTACACTGAAGCTTTCTTT. Translated, it gives CASSPLKGGYTEAFF.

The V and J genes are TRBV6-5 and TRBJ2-7; TRBD2 matches at 7 bases. CDR3 length: 14 residues. J lost 5 bases, V lost 0 bases, and 4 bases had no gene match. Germline-derived CDR1 and CDR2 are MNHEY and SVGAGI. In DNA form, the CDR3 reads TGTGCCAGCAGTTACTCGGTAGCGGGCGACGAGCAGTACTTC. Its translation is CASSYSVAGDEQYF.

This rearrangement joins TRBV7-2 to TRBJ1-2, with 8 bases aligning to TRBD1. The CDR3 has 14 amino acids. The junction had 4 bases not matched to a gene; V was cut back by 5 bases and J by 2 bases. Germline CDR1 is SGHTA and CDR2 is FQGNSA. CDR3 loop: CASSQQGENYGYTF. As DNA, the CDR3 is TGTGCCAGCAGCCAACAGGGGGAAAACTATGGCTACACCTTC.

The V call is TRBV28, the J call TRBJ1-4; possibly TRBD1 for D (5 bases). The V gene lost 6 bases and the J gene lost 7 bases, with 15 bases spanning the gap. This CDR3 contains 14 residues. Germline lookup yields CDR1 MDHEN and CDR2 SYDVKM. The CDR3 coding sequence is TGTGCCAGCAGCGTCGGGGGGGTAATTGAAAAACTGTTTTTT. Translating gives CASSVGGVIEKLFF. Full variable domain (outside the CDR3, taken from reference TRBV28 and TRBJ1-4): DVKVTQSSRYLVKRTGEKVFLECVQDMDHENMFWYRQDPGLGLRLIYFSYDVKMKEKGDIPEGYSVSREKKERFSLILESASTNQTSMYLCASSVGGVIEKLFFGSGTQLSVL.

This chain connects TRBV28 to TRBJ2-7, with TRBD2 matching 11 bases. The CDR3 spans 15 residues. CDR1 is MDHEN, CDR2 SYDVKM, per germline. J gave up 1 base and V 4 bases, and 3 bases lay outside the gene matches. This chain's CDR3 is CASSSTSGGSYEQYF. The CDR3 nucleotides are TGTGCCAGCAGTTCCACTAGCGGGGGTTCCTACGAGCAGTACTTC.

This chain connects TRBV5-8 to TRBJ2-2, with D perhaps matching TRBD1 (6 bases). Trimming took off 4 bases at V and 6 bases at J, with 10 bases between the two ends. The CDR3 is 13 amino acids. CDR1 and CDR2 from the germline V gene are SGHTS and YDEGEE. CDR3 bases: TGTGCCAGCAGCGCCAGGGGCTCCGGGGAGCTGTTTTTT. Its translation: CASSARGSGELFF.

This chain links TRBV11-3 with TRBJ2-1, with 12 bases lining up with TRBD2. Germline loops: CDR1 SGHNT, CDR2 YENEEA. This CDR3 is 17 amino acids long. V gave up 4 bases and J gave up 5 bases; unmatched junction bases: 9. The CDR3 DNA follows: TGTGCCAGCAGCTCCGGTAGGGGACTAGCGGGCAACAATGAGCAGTTCTTC. Translating it yields CASSSGRGLAGNNEQFF.

This clone showed up just once. CDR3 coding DNA: TGTGCCAGCTCAACGTGGCCGGGACAGGGCGATAGCAATCAGCCCCAGCATTTT. Translation gives CASSTWPGQGDSNQPQHF. The chain couples TRBV18 to TRBJ1-5; 9 nucleotides line up with TRBD1. V was pared by 5 bases and J by 0 bases, with 11 bases of the junction left unmatched. Germline CDR1 reads KGHSH; CDR2 reads LQKENI. The CDR3 extends over 18 amino acids. The whole variable domain, filled in from reference TRBV18 and TRBJ1-5, reads NAGVMQNPRHLVRRRGQEARLRCSPMKGHSHVYWYRQLPEEGLKFMVYLQKENIIDESGMPKERFSAEFPKEGPSILRIQQVVRGDSAAYFCASSTWPGQGDSNQPQHFGDGTRLSIL.

V usage is TRBV6-1 and J usage is TRBJ1-5, with unresolved D. Germline CDR1 and CDR2: MNHNS and SASEGT. The CDR3 contains 12 residues. The germline V and J ends were trimmed by 6 bases and 5 bases, with 8 bases remaining between them. The CDR3 DNA sequence: TGTGCCAGCAGCCCTTCTTATCAGCCCCAGCATTTT. It is translated as CASSPSYQPQHF.

The chain links TRBV27 to TRBJ1-2, with 8 bases that match TRBD1. Looked up from germline, CDR1 is MNHEY and CDR2 is SMNVEV (reference sequence). Unmatched junction bases numbered 4, after V lost 2 bases and J lost 8 bases. This CDR3 comprises 13 residues. The CDR3 here is CASSLGQGGGYTF. CDR3 sequence (DNA): TGTGCCAGCAGTTTAGGACAGGGAGGCGGCTACACCTTC.